This entry describes one T cell receptor beta chain. Its antigen is undetermined. The data belong to a study of T cells in Graves' hyperthyroidism and ophthalmopathy. General observations from the study: Most thyroid clonotypes that were expanded above 0.001 also turned up in blood. By a 13 V-J model, ophthalmopathy was set apart from stable hyperthyroidism.

The hyperthyroidism patients had all been newly diagnosed, and their disease duration was under 2 months. Their ages ranged from 18 to 65 years. Amplified TCR beta CDR3 regions derived from RNA transcripts. The HTBI primer set served for first-round RT-PCR of the TCR CDR3. TCRdb re-analysed the multiplex PCR reads in MiXCR, keeping a single row per CDR3 protein. In the table there are 550,000 to 800,000 distinct CDR3 sequences, 17% of which are singletons. This CDR3 comprises 15 residues. From germline, CDR1 is SGHAT and CDR2 FQNNGV. Trimming pared 0 bases from V and 4 bases from J, leaving 12 bases between.

This TCR derives from a man over 45 with Graves' hyperthyroidism. Sequenced sample: blood. This chain connects TRBV11-2 to TRBJ1-2; D is uncertain. The CDR3 loop is CASSLDYAGVYGYTF. The CDR3 region has the DNA TGTGCCAGCAGCTTAGATTACGCGGGTGTCTATGGCTACACCTTC.